The 7 T cell receptor beta chains presented below share a single source sample, sequenced in a study of blood T cell repertoires in COVID-19. Produced via immunoSEQ multiplex PCR; TCRdb's table is partial and in-frame only. This table has some 51,000 clones, around nine tenths appearing once. The sequencing input was peripheral blood. All receptors derive from a human donor with active COVID-19. The donor label of this sample is uncertain.

The chain has TRBV30 and TRBJ1-2, with 8 bases matching TRBD1. The CDR3 extends over 15 amino acids. The junction had 12 bases not matched to a gene; V was cut back by 3 bases and J by 6 bases. Looked up from germline, CDR1 is GTSNPN and CDR2 is SVGIG (reference sequence). CDR3 coding DNA: TGTGCCTGGAGGCCCTCACAGGGGGTGGGGGATGGCTACACCTTC. Its protein is CAWRPSQGVGDGYTF.

CDR3 nucleotide sequence: TGTGCCAGCAGCTTAGCCCACAGGGGGCATAATGAAAAACTGTTTTTT. It translates to CASSLAHRGHNEKLFF. The chain couples TRBV11-3 to TRBJ1-4, with 9 bases matching TRBD1. Germline-derived CDR1 and CDR2 are SGHNT and YENEEA. J was trimmed by 4 bases and V by 1 base; bases with no gene match: 4. This CDR3 has 16 residues.

The chain combines TRBV9 with TRBJ1-1; TRBD1 matches 8 bases. CDR3 length: 14 residues. The V gene end was trimmed by 0 bases and the J gene end by 4 bases; junction bases not matched to a gene: 2. Germline V gives CDR1 SGDLS, CDR2 YYNGEE. CDR3 amino acids: CASSVGTGTTEAFF. CDR3 nucleotides: TGTGCCAGCAGCGTAGGGACAGGGACCACTGAAGCTTTCTTT.

This rearrangement joins TRBV19 to TRBJ2-7; the D is unclear. This CDR3 is 18 amino acids long. V lost 0 bases and J lost 0, with 18 bases in between. Germline CDR1 is LNHDA and CDR2 is SQIVND (reference sequence). Written as DNA, the CDR3 is TGTGCCAGTAGTATAGATCGTCCAGCGCGCTTCTTCTCCTACGAGCAGTACTTC. This translates into CASSIDRPARFFSYEQYF.

This clone was seen only once. The chain is built from TRBV19 and TRBJ2-7; perhaps TRBD2 as D (5 bases). Deletions cut 5 bases from V and 5 bases from J, with 13 bases between. The length of the CDR3 is 13 residues. Looked up from germline, CDR1 is LNHDA and CDR2 is SQIVND (reference sequence). The chain's CDR3 is CASSRGPPNEQYF. Written as DNA, the CDR3 is TGTGCCAGTAGTCGGGGTCCGCCCAACGAGCAGTACTTC.

V and J are TRBV5-4 and TRBJ2-3; 7 bases fit TRBD1. The germline CDR1 and CDR2 sequences are SGHNT and YYREEE (reference sequence). V dropped 4 bases and J dropped 4; count of bases not matched to a gene: 9. The CDR3 sequence is 15 residues long. The CDR3 DNA sequence: TGTGCCAGCAGCCCGCCGGGACAGTCTCCAGATACGCAGTATTTT. This encodes CASSPPGQSPDTQYF.

The chain has TRBV7-9 and TRBJ2-5, with 9 bases identical to TRBD1. Unmatched junction bases numbered 10, after V lost 3 bases and J lost 5 bases. There are 16 residues in the CDR3. Germline values: CDR1 SEHNR, CDR2 FQNEAQ (reference sequence). This CDR3 reads CASSFSLQGAGETQYF. The CDR3, as DNA: TGTGCCAGCAGCTTTTCATTACAGGGGGCGGGGGAGACCCAGTACTTC.